This is a list of T cell receptor beta chains from one sample in a study of blood T cell repertoires in COVID-19. TCRdb's table, derived via immunoSEQ multiplex PCR, lists solely in-frame clones and lacks some. This table has 150,000 to 200,000 clones, about 86% appearing once. The sequencing sample was made of peripheral blood. All receptors come from a woman older than 75 in a cohort sampled during active or convalescent COVID-19. Each CDR3 is given with its conserved first and last residue. Fields, in order: D gene, clone size, J gene, V gene, CDR3 DNA, CDR3 protein. The D gene is left open where the match is weak. The size entry is marked missing in some rows and otherwise reads once, few, many or a size class.

D: -
size: once
J: TRBJ1-2
V: TRBV5-1
DNA: TGCGCCAGCAGCGAGACATCTAACTATGGCTACACCTTC
CDR3: CASSETSNYGYTF

D: TRBD1
size: -
J: TRBJ2-1
V: TRBV5-4
DNA: TGTGCCAGCAGCTCACGACAGGGGGCCTACAATGAGCAGTTCTTC
CDR3: CASSSRQGAYNEQFF

D: -
size: once
J: TRBJ1-6
V: TRBV10-3
DNA: TGTGCCATCAGTAGAACGACAGGTTTTTCGACCCCAAGCTCCTATAATTCACCCCTCCACTTT
CDR3: CAISRTTGFSTPSSYNSPLHF

D: TRBD1
size: -
J: TRBJ2-4
V: TRBV5-4
DNA: TGTGCCAGCAGCGTGAACAGGGGGCTAGCCAAAAACATTCAGTACTTC
CDR3: CASSVNRGLAKNIQYF

D: -
size: once
J: TRBJ2-7
V: TRBV4-3
DNA: TGCGCCAGCAGCCAAGAGGTCAACAGTCACGAGCAGTACTTC
CDR3: CASSQEVNSHEQYF

D: TRBD1
size: -
J: TRBJ1-2
V: TRBV7-8
DNA: TGTGCCAGCAGCCCGAAAAGGGCAGGGGGTGACTGGGGAGATGGCTACACCTTC
CDR3: CASSPKRAGGDWGDGYTF

D: TRBD1
size: -
J: TRBJ1-1
V: TRBV6-5
DNA: TGTGCCAGCAGTTACGGGACAGGGACTGAAGCTTTCTTT
CDR3: CASSYGTGTEAFF

D: -
size: -
J: TRBJ2-1
V: TRBV10-1
DNA: TGCGCCAGCAGTGGACTAAGATTTTCCCATGAGCAGTTCTTC
CDR3: CASSGLRFSHEQFF

D: -
size: once
J: TRBJ1-3
V: TRBV7-9
DNA: TGTGCCAGCAGCTTATACGGTTCTGGAAACACCATATATTTT
CDR3: CASSLYGSGNTIYF

D: TRBD2
size: -
J: TRBJ2-5
V: TRBV30
DNA: TGTGCCTGGAGAGCAAAAACTCCCGGGACTAGCGGAAGGGAGACCCAGTACTTC
CDR3: CAWRAKTPGTSGRETQYF

D: TRBD1
size: -
J: TRBJ1-5
V: TRBV27
DNA: TGTGCCAGCAGTCTTATGGGGACAGGGGGTCTTAGCAATCAGCCCCAGCATTTT
CDR3: CASSLMGTGGLSNQPQHF

D: TRBD2
size: -
J: TRBJ2-5
V: TRBV7-8
DNA: TGTGCCAGCAGCTTATCACTAGCGGGGGAGGCCCAGTACTTC
CDR3: CASSLSLAGEAQYF

D: -
size: -
J: TRBJ1-3
V: TRBV4-2
DNA: TGTGCCAGCAGCCGAATGTCTCACGGTGGAAACACCATATATTTT
CDR3: CASSRMSHGGNTIYF

D: TRBD1
size: -
J: TRBJ1-3
V: TRBV11-3
DNA: TGTGCCAGCAGCTCGGGACAGGCTGGAAACACCATATATTTT
CDR3: CASSSGQAGNTIYF

D: -
size: once
J: TRBJ2-5
V: TRBV3-1/TRBV3-2
DNA: TGTGCCAGCAGCCAATGGGGCCCAGAACTATCCAAGGGAGAGACCCAGTACTTC
CDR3: CASSQWGPELSKGETQYF

D: -
size: -
J: TRBJ2-1
V: TRBV6-2/TRBV6-3
DNA: TGTGCCAGCAGTTACTCGGGGGGATATGAGCAGTTCTTC
CDR3: CASSYSGGYEQFF

D: TRBD1
size: -
J: TRBJ2-1
V: TRBV27
DNA: TGTGCCAGCAGTTTAGGGACAGCCTACAATGAGCAGTTCTTC
CDR3: CASSLGTAYNEQFF